One T cell receptor (beta chain) is described in this entry. Antigen specificity is unknown. The repertoire was sequenced with immunoSEQ multiplex PCR; TCRdb's copy has only in-frame clones and lacks some. The sample records under 95,000 clones, around 94% being singletons. This sample is part of a study of cytomegalovirus exposure and HLA in healthy donors. Findings of the study overall: Subsequent analysis revealed that first-cohort TCR clusters tended to co-occur in the approximately 120 validation repertoires. In vitro, a few CMV-associated chains proved specific for CMV antigens. The classifier, whose performance was assessed in both the original and validation cohorts, reportedly diagnosed cytomegalovirus status with high specificity and sensitivity. There were 150 to 200 TCR beta chains listed as cytomegalovirus-associated.

Germline values: CDR1 SGHNT, CDR2 YYREEE (reference sequence). CDR3 length equals 17 residues. Deletions cut 4 bases from V and 1 base from J, with 18 bases between. The J gene is TRBJ1-3, the V gene TRBV5-4, with D maybe TRBD1 (5 bases). This TCR derives from a woman aged 18-35 years in good health and CMV-seropositive. Specimen: PBMCs. This CDR3 reads CASSPGPPAGSGNTIYF. CDR3 DNA sequence: TGTGCCAGCAGCCCGGGACCTCCGGCGGGGTCTGGAAACACCATATATTTT. The full variable domain, completed using reference TRBV5-4 and TRBJ1-3, is ETGVTQSPTHLIKTRGQQVTLRCSSQSGHNTVSWYQQALGQGPQFIFQYYREEENGRGNFPPRFSGLQFPNYSSELNVNALELDDSALYLCASSPGPPAGSGNTIYFGEGSWLTVV.